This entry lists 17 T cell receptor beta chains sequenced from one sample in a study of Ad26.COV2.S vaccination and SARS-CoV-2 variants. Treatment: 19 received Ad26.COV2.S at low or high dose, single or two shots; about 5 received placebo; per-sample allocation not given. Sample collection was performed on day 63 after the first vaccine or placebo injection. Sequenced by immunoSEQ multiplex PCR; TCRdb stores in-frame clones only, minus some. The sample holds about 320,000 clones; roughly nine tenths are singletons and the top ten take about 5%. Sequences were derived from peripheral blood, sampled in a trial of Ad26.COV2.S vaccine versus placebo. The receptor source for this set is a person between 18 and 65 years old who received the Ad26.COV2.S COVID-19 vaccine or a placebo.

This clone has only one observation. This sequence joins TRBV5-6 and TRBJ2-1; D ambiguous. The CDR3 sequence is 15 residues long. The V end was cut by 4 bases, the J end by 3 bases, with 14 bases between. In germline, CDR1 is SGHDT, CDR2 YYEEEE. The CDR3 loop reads CASSLTWGFYNEQFF. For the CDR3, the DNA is TGTGCCAGCAGCCTTACTTGGGGTTTCTACAATGAGCAGTTCTTC. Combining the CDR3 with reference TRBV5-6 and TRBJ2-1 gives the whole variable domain DAGVTQSPTHLIKTRGQQVTLRCSPKSGHDTVSWYQQALGQGPQFIFQYYEEEERQRGNFPDRFSGHQFPNYSSELNVNALLLGDSALYLCASSLTWGFYNEQFFGPGTRLTVL.

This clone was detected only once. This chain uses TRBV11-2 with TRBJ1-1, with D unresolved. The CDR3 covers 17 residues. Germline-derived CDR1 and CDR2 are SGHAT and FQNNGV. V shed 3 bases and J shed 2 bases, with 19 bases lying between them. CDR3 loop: CASSFSAGGRKNTEAFF. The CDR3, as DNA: TGTGCCAGCAGCTTCTCGGCGGGAGGGCGGAAAAACACTGAAGCTTTCTTT.

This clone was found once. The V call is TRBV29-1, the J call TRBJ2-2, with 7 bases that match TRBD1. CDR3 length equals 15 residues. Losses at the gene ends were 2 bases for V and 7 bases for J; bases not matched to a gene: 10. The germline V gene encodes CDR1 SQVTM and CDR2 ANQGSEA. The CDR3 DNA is TGCAGCGTTGAACGGGGACAGTCCGTGGGCGGGGAGCTGTTTTTT. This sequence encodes CSVERGQSVGGELFF.

Here the CDR3 reads CASSPQTGSTEAFF. CDR3 nucleotide sequence: TGTGCCAGCAGCCCACAGACAGGGAGCACTGAAGCTTTCTTT. V is TRBV13 and J is TRBJ1-1, with TRBD1 identical over 7 bases. The germline V gene has CDR1 PRHDT and CDR2 FYEKMQ (reference sequence). Germline trimming cut 5 bases from V and 4 bases from J; bases unmatched to any gene: 7. This CDR3 contains 14 residues.

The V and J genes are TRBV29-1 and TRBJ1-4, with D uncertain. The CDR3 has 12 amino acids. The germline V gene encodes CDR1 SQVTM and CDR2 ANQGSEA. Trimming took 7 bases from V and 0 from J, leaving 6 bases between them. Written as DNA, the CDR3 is TGCAGCGCGAGGACAACTAATGAAAAACTGTTTTTT. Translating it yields CSARTTNEKLFF. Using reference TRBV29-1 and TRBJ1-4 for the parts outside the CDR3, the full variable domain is SAVISQKPSRDICQRGTSLTIQCQVDSQVTMMFWYRQQPGQSLTLIATANQGSEATYESGFVIDKFPISRPNLTFSTLTVSNMSPEDSSIYLCSARTTNEKLFFGSGTQLSVL.

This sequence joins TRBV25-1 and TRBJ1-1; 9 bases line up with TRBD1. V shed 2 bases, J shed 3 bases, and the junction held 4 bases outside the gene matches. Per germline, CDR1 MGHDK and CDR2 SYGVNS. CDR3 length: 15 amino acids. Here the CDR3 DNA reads TGTGCCAGCAGTGAACCGGGACAGGGTGACACTGAAGCTTTCTTT. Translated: CASSEPGQGDTEAFF.

CDR3 protein: CASSSPGGVYEQYF. In DNA, the CDR3 is TGTGCCAGCAGCTCCCCGGGTGGCGTCTACGAGCAGTACTTC. The rearrangement links TRBV13 to TRBJ2-7, with D hard to call. V was shortened by 4 bases and J by 3 bases, with 13 bases between the two germline ends. Germline V lookup: CDR1 PRHDT, CDR2 FYEKMQ (reference sequence). The CDR3 spans 14 residues.

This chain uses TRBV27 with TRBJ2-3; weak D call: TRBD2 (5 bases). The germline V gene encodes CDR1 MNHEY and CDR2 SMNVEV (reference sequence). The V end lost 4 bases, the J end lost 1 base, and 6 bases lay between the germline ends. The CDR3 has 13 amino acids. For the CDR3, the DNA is TGTGCCAGCAGTTGGCGGGGCACAGATACGCAGTATTTT. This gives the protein CASSWRGTDTQYF.

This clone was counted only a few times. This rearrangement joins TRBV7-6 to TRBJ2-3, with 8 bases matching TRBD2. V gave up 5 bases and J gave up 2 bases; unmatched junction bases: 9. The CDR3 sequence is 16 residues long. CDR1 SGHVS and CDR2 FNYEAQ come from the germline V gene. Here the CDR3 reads CASSPAGAGTTDTQYF. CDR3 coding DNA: TGTGCCAGCAGCCCAGCGGGGGCGGGGACCACAGATACGCAGTATTTT.

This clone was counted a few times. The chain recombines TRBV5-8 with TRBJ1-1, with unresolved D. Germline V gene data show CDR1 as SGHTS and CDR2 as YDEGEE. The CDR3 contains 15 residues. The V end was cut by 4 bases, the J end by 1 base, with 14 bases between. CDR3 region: CASSPRTGSNTEAFF. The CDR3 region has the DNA TGTGCCAGCAGCCCGAGGACGGGTTCGAACACTGAAGCTTTCTTT.

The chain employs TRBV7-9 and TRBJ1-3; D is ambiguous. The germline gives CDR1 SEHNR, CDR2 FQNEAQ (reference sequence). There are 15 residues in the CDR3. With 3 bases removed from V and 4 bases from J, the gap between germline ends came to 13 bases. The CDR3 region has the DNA TGTGCCAGCAGCTTTACCCAAAGTAGGGGAAACACCATATATTTT. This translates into CASSFTQSRGNTIYF.

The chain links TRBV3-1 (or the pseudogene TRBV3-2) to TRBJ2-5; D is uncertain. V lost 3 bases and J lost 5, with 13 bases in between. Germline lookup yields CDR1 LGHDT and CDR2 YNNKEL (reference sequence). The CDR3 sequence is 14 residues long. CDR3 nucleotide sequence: TGTGCCAGCAGCCAGATGACGGGTAAGGAGACCCAGTACTTC. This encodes CASSQMTGKETQYF.

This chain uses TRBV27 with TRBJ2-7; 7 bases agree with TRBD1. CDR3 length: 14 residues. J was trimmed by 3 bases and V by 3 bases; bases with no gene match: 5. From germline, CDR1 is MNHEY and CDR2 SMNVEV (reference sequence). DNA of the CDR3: TGTGCCAGCAGTTTGAGTTCAGGGGGCTACGAGCAGTACTTC. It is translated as CASSLSSGGYEQYF.

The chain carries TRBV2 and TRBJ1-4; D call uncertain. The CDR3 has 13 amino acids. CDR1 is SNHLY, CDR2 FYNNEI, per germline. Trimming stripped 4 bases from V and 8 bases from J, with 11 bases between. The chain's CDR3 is CASSVEVSEKLFF. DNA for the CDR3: TGTGCCAGCAGTGTTGAGGTTTCGGAAAAACTGTTTTTT.

The CDR3 DNA is TGTGCCAGCAGCTCCCAGAACCCTGGAAACACCATATATTTT. The encoded protein is CASSSQNPGNTIYF. This chain connects TRBV5-4 to TRBJ1-3; D gene unclear. The V end lost 3 bases, the J end lost 2 bases, and 9 bases lay between the germline ends. The CDR3 loop spans 14 amino acids. Germline CDR1 is SGHNT and CDR2 is YYREEE (reference sequence).

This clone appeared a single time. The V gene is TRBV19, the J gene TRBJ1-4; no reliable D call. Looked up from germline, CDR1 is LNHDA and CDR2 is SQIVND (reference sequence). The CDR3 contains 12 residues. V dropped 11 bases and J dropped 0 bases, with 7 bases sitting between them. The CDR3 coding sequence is TGTGCCGTGTGGGCAACTAATGAAAAACTGTTTTTT. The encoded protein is CAVWATNEKLFF.

The chain's CDR3 is CASSGGTGLNTEAFF. The CDR3 region has the DNA TGCGCCAGCAGCGGGGGGACAGGGTTGAACACTGAAGCTTTCTTT. This chain links TRBV5-1 with TRBJ1-1; 9 bases fit TRBD1. With 4 bases clipped from V and 0 bases from J, the junction kept 4 bases outside the gene matches. This CDR3 spans 15 amino acids. The V gene's germline CDR1 is SGHRS and CDR2 YFSETQ.